This passage covers 13 T cell receptor beta chains from one sample sequenced in a study of control samples from healthy donors and cancer patients. TCRdb keeps only in-frame clones here, not all; method: immunoSEQ multiplex PCR. The data hold 250,000 to 300,000 clones, with around 80% observed a single time. The sequenced sample was PBMCs. Receptors were obtained from a woman aged 55-69 years with lung cancer.

The chain uses TRBV2 and TRBJ1-4; D gene uncertain. The CDR3 runs 13 residues. Trimming took off 7 bases at V and 6 bases at J, with 12 bases between the two ends. Germline loops: CDR1 SNHLY, CDR2 FYNNEI. The CDR3 protein is CASILGEDEKLFF. Written as DNA, the CDR3 is TGTGCCAGCATCCTGGGAGAGGATGAAAAACTGTTTTTT.

The rearrangement links TRBV6-5 to TRBJ2-5; 8 bases match TRBD1. J was trimmed by 1 base and V by 6 bases; bases with no gene match: 7. The germline CDR1 and CDR2 sequences are MNHEY and SVGAGI. The CDR3 covers 15 residues. CDR3 in DNA: TGTGCCAGCAGGGAGACAGGGGTTCCCCAAGAGACCCAGTACTTC. Its protein product is CASRETGVPQETQYF.

The J gene is TRBJ2-3, the V gene TRBV2; perhaps TRBD2 as D (5 bases). V shed 8 bases and J shed 3 bases, with 18 bases lying between them. CDR3 length: 15 residues. From germline, CDR1 is SNHLY and CDR2 FYNNEI. This CDR3 reads CASADSTPGTDTQYF. The CDR3 DNA reads TGTGCCAGCGCGGACTCCACTCCCGGGACAGATACGCAGTATTTT.

The chain is built from TRBV18 and TRBJ2-1; the D gene is possibly TRBD1 (6 bases). Germline CDR1 and CDR2: KGHSH and LQKENI. CDR3 size: 15 residues. V shed 4 bases and J shed 2 bases, with 12 bases lying between them. The CDR3 here is CASSQGGSTYNEQFF. For the CDR3, the DNA is TGTGCCAGCTCACAAGGGGGTAGCACCTACAATGAGCAGTTCTTC.

This rearrangement joins TRBV5-1 to TRBJ2-5, with 9 positions matching TRBD1. Germline CDR1 reads SGHRS; CDR2 reads YFSETQ. V dropped 3 bases and J dropped 4; count of bases not matched to a gene: 7. The CDR3 spans 15 residues. The CDR3: CASSSNTGGVETQYF. In nucleotides, the CDR3 is TGCGCCAGCAGCTCAAATACAGGGGGCGTAGAGACCCAGTACTTC.

This clone was seen just once. CDR3 sequence: CASSWGSGTGGAFNSPLHF. CDR3 nucleotides: TGTGCCAGCAGTTGGGGCTCCGGGACAGGGGGCGCGTTTAATTCACCCCTCCACTTT. V and J are TRBV27 and TRBJ1-6, with 12 nucleotides matching TRBD1. Germline V CDR1 and CDR2: MNHEY, SMNVEV (reference sequence). This CDR3 has 19 residues. V was clipped by 4 bases and J by 6 bases; unmatched bases: 13.

This chain joins TRBV5-1 and TRBJ1-3, with D maybe TRBD1 (5 bases). The V gene lost 1 base and the J gene lost 4 bases, with 12 bases spanning the gap. CDR1 is SGHRS and CDR2 is YFSETQ in the germline V gene. The CDR3 loop spans 15 amino acids. CDR3 sequence reads: CASSLTGQGGNTIYF. The CDR3 coding sequence is TGCGCCAGCAGCTTGACAGGCCAAGGGGGAAACACCATATATTTT.

The gene calls are TRBV6-5 and TRBJ1-4; the D is unclear. The CDR3 is made up of 12 amino acids. Germline lookup yields CDR1 MNHEY and CDR2 SVGAGI. V was trimmed by 5 bases and J by 8 bases, leaving 9 bases between them. The CDR3 nucleotides are TGTGCCAGCAGTCCTATCCGGGAAAAACTGTTTTTT. It translates to CASSPIREKLFF.

In its sample, this clone was seen once. The chain links TRBV5-1 to TRBJ1-1; D not resolved. The CDR3 sequence is 15 residues long. The ends were cut back, 2 bases at V and 0 bases at J, with 11 bases in the middle. Germline lookup yields CDR1 SGHRS and CDR2 YFSETQ. CDR3 region: CASSFSGPMNTEAFF. The CDR3 DNA sequence: TGCGCCAGCAGCTTTAGTGGGCCTATGAACACTGAAGCTTTCTTT.

The rearrangement joins TRBV9 to TRBJ2-7, with 9 nucleotides matching TRBD1. Trimming at V came to 0 bases and at J to 2 bases, leaving 3 bases not matched to a gene. Germline V gives CDR1 SGDLS, CDR2 YYNGEE. The CDR3 is made up of 15 amino acids. The CDR3 DNA reads as TGTGCCAGCAGCGTAGGACAGGGGGTCGCCTACGAGCAGTACTTC. Its protein product is CASSVGQGVAYEQYF.

The J gene is TRBJ1-5, the V gene TRBV2; D gene unclear. Trimming took 2 bases from V and 0 from J, leaving 5 bases between them. The CDR3 has 14 residues. Looked up from germline, CDR1 is SNHLY and CDR2 is FYNNEI. CDR3 nucleotides: TGTGCCAGCAGTGAACAGACTAGCAATCAGCCCCAGCATTTT. Translated, it gives CASSEQTSNQPQHF. Complete variable domain (other parts from reference TRBV2 and TRBJ1-5): EPEVTQTPSHQVTQMGQEVILRCVPISNHLYFYWYRQILGQKVEFLVSFYNNEISEKSEIFDDQFSVERPDGSNFTLKIRSTKLEDSAMYFCASSEQTSNQPQHFGDGTRLSIL.

This chain links TRBV2 with TRBJ2-7; tentative D call: TRBD1 (5 bases). CDR1 is SNHLY and CDR2 is FYNNEI in the germline V gene. Trimming removed 1 base from V and 9 bases from J, with 7 bases in between. The CDR3 runs to 11 residues. CDR3 in DNA: TGTGCCAGCAGTGAAGGGGGCCGGCAGTACTTC. Translated: CASSEGGRQYF.

This chain connects TRBV5-1 to TRBJ2-2, with 8 bases fitting TRBD1. CDR3 length equals 15 residues. CDR1 SGHRS and CDR2 YFSETQ come from the germline V gene. Trimming cost V 4 bases and J 0 bases; bases outside gene matches: 2. The CDR3 DNA is TGCGCCAGCAGCAAGGACAGGGCGAACACCGGGGAGCTGTTTTTT. Translation: CASSKDRANTGELFF.